This entry concerns a single TCR beta chain. As originally analysed: Estimation of nucleated cell counts relied on the amplification of reference gene primers. The table came from immunoSEQ multiplex PCR; TCRdb's copy has only in-frame clones and leaves some out. The D gene and trimming were derived from the DNA, and the V and J assignments and clone size from that table. The table lists roughly 110,000 clones, about three quarters of them singletons. The sample is drawn from a study of blood T cell repertoires in COVID-19. The wider study: COVID-19 samples from acute and convalescent phases originated in the United States, Italy and Spain. T cells, B-cell-depleted T cells, or PBMCs supplied cDNA or gDNA.

The length of the CDR3 is 13 residues. The V and J ends lost 5 bases and 7 bases, in that order; junction bases with no gene match: 8. CDR1 and CDR2 (germline): SGHAT, FQNNGV. V and J are TRBV11-2 and TRBJ2-7; 7 bases are shared with TRBD1. The sample taken for sequencing was peripheral blood. The clonotype comes from a man between 65 and 85 years old with acute or convalescent COVID-19. The CDR3 region is CASSPGQVREQYF. In nucleotides, the CDR3 is TGTGCCAGCAGCCCAGGACAGGTCAGAGAGCAGTACTTC.